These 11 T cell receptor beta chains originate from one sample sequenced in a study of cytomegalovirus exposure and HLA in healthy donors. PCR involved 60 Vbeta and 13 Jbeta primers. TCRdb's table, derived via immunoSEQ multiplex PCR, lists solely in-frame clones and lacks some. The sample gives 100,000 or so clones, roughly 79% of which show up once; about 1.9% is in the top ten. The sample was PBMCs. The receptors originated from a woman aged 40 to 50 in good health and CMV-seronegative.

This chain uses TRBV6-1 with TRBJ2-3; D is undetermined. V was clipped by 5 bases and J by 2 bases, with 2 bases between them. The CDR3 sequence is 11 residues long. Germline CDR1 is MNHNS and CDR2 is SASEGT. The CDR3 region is CASSLTDTQYF. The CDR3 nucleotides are TGTGCCAGCAGTCTCACAGATACGCAGTATTTT.

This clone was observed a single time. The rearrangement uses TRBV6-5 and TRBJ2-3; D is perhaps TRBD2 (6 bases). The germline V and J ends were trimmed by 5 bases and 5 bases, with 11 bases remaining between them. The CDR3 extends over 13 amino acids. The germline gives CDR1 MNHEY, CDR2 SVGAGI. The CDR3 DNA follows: TGTGCCAGCAGTCCAAGAGCGGGAGATACGCAGTATTTT. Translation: CASSPRAGDTQYF.

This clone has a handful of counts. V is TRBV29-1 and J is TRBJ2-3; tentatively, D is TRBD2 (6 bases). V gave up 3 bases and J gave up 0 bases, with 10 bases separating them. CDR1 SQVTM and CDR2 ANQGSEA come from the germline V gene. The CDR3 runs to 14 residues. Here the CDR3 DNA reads TGCAGCGTTGACGGCGGGGCTAGCACAGATACGCAGTATTTT. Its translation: CSVDGGASTDTQYF.

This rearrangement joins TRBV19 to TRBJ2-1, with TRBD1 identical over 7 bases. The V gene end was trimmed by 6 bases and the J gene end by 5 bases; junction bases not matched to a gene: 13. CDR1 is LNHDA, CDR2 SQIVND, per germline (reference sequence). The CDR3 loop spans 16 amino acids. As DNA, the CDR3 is TGTGCCAGTAGCCGCGTGCCGACAGGGCCTAACAATGAGCAGTTCTTC. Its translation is CASSRVPTGPNNEQFF.

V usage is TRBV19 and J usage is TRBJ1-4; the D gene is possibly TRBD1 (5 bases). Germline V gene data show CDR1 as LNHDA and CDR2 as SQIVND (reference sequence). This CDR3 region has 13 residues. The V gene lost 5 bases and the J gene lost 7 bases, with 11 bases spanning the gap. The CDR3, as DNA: TGTGCCAGTAGTCCCCCTAGGGGTGAAAAACTGTTTTTT. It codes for CASSPPRGEKLFF.

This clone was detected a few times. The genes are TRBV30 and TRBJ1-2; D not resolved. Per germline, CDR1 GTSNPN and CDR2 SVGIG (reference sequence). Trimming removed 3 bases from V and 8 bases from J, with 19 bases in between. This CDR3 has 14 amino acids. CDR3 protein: CAWRISADWRGYTF. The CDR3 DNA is TGTGCCTGGAGAATATCGGCGGATTGGCGAGGCTACACCTTC. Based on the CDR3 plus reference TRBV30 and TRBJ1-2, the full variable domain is SQTIHQWPATLVQPVGSPLSLECTVEGTSNPNLYWYRQAAGRGLQLLFYSVGIGQISSEVPQNLSASRPQDRQFILSSKKLLLSDSGFYLCAWRISADWRGYTFGSGTRLTVV.

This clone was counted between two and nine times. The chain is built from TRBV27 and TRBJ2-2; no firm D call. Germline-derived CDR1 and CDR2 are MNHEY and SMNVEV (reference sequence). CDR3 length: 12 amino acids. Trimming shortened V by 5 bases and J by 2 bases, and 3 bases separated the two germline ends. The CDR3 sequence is CASSTNTGELFF. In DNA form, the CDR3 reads TGTGCCAGCAGTACAAACACCGGGGAGCTGTTTTTT.

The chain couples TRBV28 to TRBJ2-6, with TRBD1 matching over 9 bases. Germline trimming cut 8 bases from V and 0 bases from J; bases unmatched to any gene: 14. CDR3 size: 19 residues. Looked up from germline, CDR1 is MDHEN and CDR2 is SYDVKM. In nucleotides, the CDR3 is TGTGCCAGCCTCCCAGCGCCGGGACAGGGTCTCTCTGGGGCCAACGTCCTGACTTTC. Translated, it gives CASLPAPGQGLSGANVLTF.

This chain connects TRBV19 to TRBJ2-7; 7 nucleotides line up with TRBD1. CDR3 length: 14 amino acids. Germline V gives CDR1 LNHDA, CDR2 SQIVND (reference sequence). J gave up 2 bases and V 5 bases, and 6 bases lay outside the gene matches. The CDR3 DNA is TGTGCCAGTAGTCCCCAGACAGGGCCCTACGAGCAGTACTTC. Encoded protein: CASSPQTGPYEQYF.

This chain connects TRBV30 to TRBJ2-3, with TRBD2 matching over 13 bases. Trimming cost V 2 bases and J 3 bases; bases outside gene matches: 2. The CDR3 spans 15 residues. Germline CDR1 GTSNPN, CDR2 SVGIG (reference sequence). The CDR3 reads CAWSTSGGDTDTQYF. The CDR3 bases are TGTGCCTGGAGTACTAGCGGGGGGGATACAGATACGCAGTATTTT.

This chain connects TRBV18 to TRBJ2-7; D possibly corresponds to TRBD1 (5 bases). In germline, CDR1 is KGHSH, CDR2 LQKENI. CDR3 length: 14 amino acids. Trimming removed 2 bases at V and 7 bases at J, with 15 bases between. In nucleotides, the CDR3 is TGTGCCAGCTCACCAGACAGAATGGCGCGGGAGCAGTACTTC. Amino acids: CASSPDRMAREQYF.